The 22 T cell receptor beta chains given below trace back to one sample, sequenced in a study of cytotoxic CD8 clonotypes in ibrutinib-treated CLL. Produced via immunoSEQ multiplex PCR; TCRdb's table is partial and in-frame only. Of roughly 150,000 clones listed, roughly three quarters are singletons. This specimen was PBMCs, taken after 24 months of ibrutinib treatment. The receptors originated from a human donor with chronic lymphocytic leukemia.

The rearrangement links TRBV28 to TRBJ2-1; 10 positions agree with TRBD2. V shed 7 bases and J 7 bases; nucleotides not matched to a gene: 4. Per germline, CDR1 MDHEN and CDR2 SYDVKM. The CDR3 is made up of 13 amino acids. CDR3 DNA: TGTGCCAGCATCCTTAGCGGGGGGAATGAGCAGTTCTTC. Translation gives CASILSGGNEQFF.

The V and J genes are TRBV7-9 and TRBJ1-4; D call uncertain. In germline, CDR1 is SEHNR, CDR2 FQNEAQ (reference sequence). V dropped 3 bases and J dropped 14 bases, with 16 bases sitting between them. The CDR3 totals 13 residues. The CDR3 DNA sequence: TGTGCCAGCAGCTTTCGGCAGGACCAAACGCTGTTTTTT. Protein product: CASSFRQDQTLFF.

The chain couples TRBV7-2 to TRBJ2-2, with 10 bases fitting TRBD2. V shed 5 bases, J shed 4 bases, and the junction held 7 bases outside the gene matches. The CDR3 consists of 16 residues. CDR1 and CDR2 from the germline V gene are SGHTA and FQGNSA. The CDR3 DNA is TGTGCCAGCAGCCCCACTAGCGGGGCTGGCACCGGGGAGCTGTTTTTT. Residues: CASSPTSGAGTGELFF.

The rearrangement joins TRBV11-2 to TRBJ2-7; D gene unclear. Trimming removed 1 base at V and 0 bases at J, with 10 bases between. Germline V gene data show CDR1 as SGHAT and CDR2 as FQNNGV. This CDR3 comprises 15 residues. This chain's CDR3 is CASSLGGYSSYEQYF. The CDR3 coding sequence is TGTGCCAGCAGCTTAGGGGGTTATAGCTCCTACGAGCAGTACTTC.

The rearrangement joins TRBV2 to TRBJ2-3; D not certain. Deletions cut 7 bases from V and 7 bases from J, with 9 bases between. The CDR3 spans 11 residues. Germline V gives CDR1 SNHLY, CDR2 FYNNEI. The CDR3, as DNA: TGTGCCAGCAAAGGAGAGAATACGCAGTATTTT. It encodes CASKGENTQYF.

Only a few counts were recorded for this clone. The chain links TRBV11-3 to TRBJ2-3; either TRBD1 or TRBD2 may supply D (5 bases each). Germline CDR1 is SGHNT and CDR2 is YENEEA. V gave up 5 bases and J gave up 2 bases, with 17 bases separating them. The CDR3 sequence is 16 residues long. CDR3 protein: CASSPGAREITDTQYF. CDR3 in DNA: TGTGCCAGCAGCCCAGGCGCCAGGGAGATCACAGATACGCAGTATTTT.

The chain couples TRBV4-2 to TRBJ2-5; 8 bases agree with TRBD2. V shed 0 bases and J 4 bases; nucleotides not matched to a gene: 10. The V gene's germline CDR1 is LGHNA and CDR2 YNFKEQ. The CDR3 contains 17 residues. The CDR3 protein is CASSQDHFGGEGETQYF. CDR3 DNA: TGTGCCAGCAGCCAAGATCATTTCGGGGGGGAAGGAGAGACCCAGTACTTC.

The rearrangement uses TRBV19 and TRBJ1-5; D is unclear. From germline, CDR1 is LNHDA and CDR2 SQIVND (reference sequence). V lost 4 bases and J 3 bases, leaving 7 bases between the germline ends. CDR3 length equals 13 residues. The CDR3 DNA reads as TGTGCCAGTAGTAGGGCCACCAATCAGCCCCAGCATTTT. It specifies CASSRATNQPQHF.

This clone was counted only a few times. The V and J genes are TRBV28 and TRBJ2-3, with D hard to call. The V gene's germline CDR1 is MDHEN and CDR2 SYDVKM. The CDR3 has 16 residues. V dropped 6 bases and J dropped 3 bases, with 19 bases sitting between them. CDR3: CASRNPRSLGTDTQYF. The DNA of the CDR3 is TGTGCCAGCAGAAACCCCCGCTCCCTGGGGACAGATACGCAGTATTTT.

The CDR3 DNA sequence: TGTGCCAGCAGCCAACAGGCGGGACACCTCACCGGGGAGCTGTTTTTT. Its protein is CASSQQAGHLTGELFF. The chain couples TRBV7-2 to TRBJ2-2, with D possibly being TRBD1 or TRBD2 (6 bases each). CDR1 is SGHTA, CDR2 FQGNSA, per germline. CDR3 length: 16 amino acids. Deletions cut 5 bases from V and 4 bases from J, with 17 bases between.

The chain combines TRBV6-1 with TRBJ1-2; possibly TRBD1 for D (6 bases). Germline CDR1 is MNHNS and CDR2 is SASEGT. Trimming shortened V by 0 bases and J by 5 bases, and 16 bases separated the two germline ends. This CDR3 has 16 residues. CDR3 DNA sequence: TGTGCCAGCAGTGAAGCGGGGGAACAGGGTTGGTATGGCTACACCTTC. Translation gives CASSEAGEQGWYGYTF.

The chain carries TRBV27 and TRBJ1-2; D not certain. Germline V lookup: CDR1 MNHEY, CDR2 SMNVEV (reference sequence). The length of the CDR3 is 13 residues. Trimming cost V 5 bases and J 4 bases, with 11 bases left between them. The CDR3 bases are TGTGCCAGCAGTCTTCTCGGAGTCTATGGCTACACCTTC. Amino acids: CASSLLGVYGYTF.

J is TRBJ2-7 and V is TRBV18, with a tentative D call TRBD1 (6 bases). Germline CDR1 is KGHSH and CDR2 is LQKENI. The CDR3 is made up of 15 amino acids. The V and J ends lost 3 bases and 2 bases respectively, with 14 bases between them. The CDR3 region has the DNA TGTGCCAGCTCACCCGGACAGACCACCCCCTACGAGCAGTACTTC. Translating it yields CASSPGQTTPYEQYF.

This clone was detected only a few times. The chain has TRBV6-1 and TRBJ1-2; 7 bases are shared with TRBD1. Germline trimming cut 5 bases from V and 4 bases from J; bases unmatched to any gene: 10. The CDR3 consists of 15 residues. In germline, CDR1 is MNHNS, CDR2 SASEGT. DNA for the CDR3: TGTGCCAGCAGTAAACACACCGAGGGGGCCTATGGCTACACCTTC. As protein: CASSKHTEGAYGYTF.

The V gene is TRBV13, the J gene TRBJ1-2; no firm D call. The CDR3 runs to 12 residues. CDR1 is PRHDT, CDR2 FYEKMQ, per germline (reference sequence). V lost 2 bases and J 7 bases, leaving 8 bases between the germline ends. DNA for the CDR3: TGTGCCAGCAGCTTAAGGGCTAGTGGCTACACCTTC. Translation gives CASSLRASGYTF.

This rearrangement joins TRBV18 to TRBJ2-7; D not resolved. Germline CDR1 reads KGHSH; CDR2 reads LQKENI. V gave up 3 bases and J gave up 11 bases, with 17 bases separating them. The CDR3 extends over 13 amino acids. The CDR3 spells CASSPGRSASKYF. The CDR3 DNA reads TGTGCCAGCTCACCCGGACGGAGCGCCAGTAAGTACTTC.

The chain recombines TRBV6-1 with TRBJ2-3; 8 nucleotides match TRBD1. Germline CDR1 MNHNS, CDR2 SASEGT. The CDR3 contains 16 residues. V shed 3 bases, J shed 0 bases, and the junction held 5 bases outside the gene matches. The CDR3 reads CASSDRQGTSTDTQYF. CDR3 DNA: TGTGCCAGCAGTGACCGACAGGGGACTAGCACAGATACGCAGTATTTT.

V and J are TRBV6-5 and TRBJ2-7; TRBD1 matches at 9 bases. V lost 7 bases, J lost 4 bases, and 11 bases stayed unmatched. CDR3 size: 15 residues. From germline, CDR1 is MNHEY and CDR2 SVGAGI. The CDR3 sequence: CASTITGGAIYEQYF. As DNA, the CDR3 is TGTGCCAGCACAATAACAGGGGGCGCGATTTACGAGCAGTACTTC.

This rearrangement joins TRBV7-8 to TRBJ2-7, with D uncertain. The ends were cut back, 1 base at V and 3 bases at J, with 7 bases in the middle. This CDR3 spans 13 amino acids. The germline V gene has CDR1 SGHVS and CDR2 FQNEAQ. The CDR3 reads CASSLVGLYEQYF. The CDR3 DNA is TGTGCCAGCAGCTTAGTCGGCCTCTACGAGCAGTACTTC.

A few counts support this clone. This rearrangement joins TRBV25-1 to TRBJ1-6, with no clear D. V shed 0 bases and J shed 9 bases, with 3 bases lying between them. The germline V gene has CDR1 MGHDK and CDR2 SYGVNS. CDR3 size: 12 residues. The CDR3, as DNA: TGTGCCAGCAGTGAATACGGTTCACCCCTCCACTTT. Translating gives CASSEYGSPLHF.

J is TRBJ2-3 and V is TRBV6-6; either TRBD1 or TRBD2 may fit D (6 bases each). The CDR3 is 14 residues long. Deletions cut 2 bases from V and 5 bases from J, with 11 bases between. The germline V gene has CDR1 MNHNY and CDR2 SVGAGI (reference sequence). The CDR3 nucleotides read TGTGCCAGCAGTTACCCGGAGGGGGAAGATACGCAGTATTTT. Its protein product is CASSYPEGEDTQYF.

V usage is TRBV5-6 and J usage is TRBJ2-2; D may be TRBD1 (5 bases). Germline V gives CDR1 SGHDT, CDR2 YYEEEE. The CDR3 consists of 16 residues. Trimming took 4 bases from V and 0 from J, leaving 13 bases between them. This CDR3 is CASSQRTPTNTGELFF. In DNA, the CDR3 is TGTGCCAGCAGCCAACGGACACCCACGAACACCGGGGAGCTGTTTTTT.